These 14 T cell receptor beta chains originate from one sample sequenced in a study of cytomegalovirus exposure and HLA in healthy donors. Vbeta (60) and Jbeta (13) primers were used in the PCR. The data were produced by immunoSEQ multiplex PCR, yet TCRdb's version contains in-frame clones alone and is incomplete. The table records about 120,000 clones, about 75% of them present only once. Input material: PBMCs. The receptors come from a man aged 60 to 75 in good health and CMV-seropositive.

This clone was recorded once. This chain joins TRBV7-6 and TRBJ1-1, with 7 bases identical to TRBD1. This CDR3 has 15 residues. The germline gives CDR1 SGHVS, CDR2 FNYEAQ. With V trimmed by 0 bases and J by 4 bases, 5 bases remained unmatched. The CDR3 bases are TGTGCCAGCAGCTTAGCGCCAGGGGGAAGCACTGAAGCTTTCTTT. Translated, it gives CASSLAPGGSTEAFF.

CDR3 in DNA: TGTGCCAGCAGCGTAGAGCCACAGGGGGGTGTGTCTGAAGCTTTCTTT. Translating it yields CASSVEPQGGVSEAFF. The V and J genes are TRBV9 and TRBJ1-1, with 8 nucleotides matching TRBD1. V lost 0 bases, J lost 6 bases, and 10 bases stayed unmatched. The germline V gene encodes CDR1 SGDLS and CDR2 YYNGEE. The CDR3 consists of 16 residues.

The chain couples TRBV19 to TRBJ1-1, with D possibly matching TRBD1 (6 bases). The CDR3 is made up of 17 amino acids. V was cut by 7 bases and J by 1 base, with 22 bases left in between. Per the germline V gene, CDR1 is LNHDA and CDR2 is SQIVND (reference sequence). The CDR3 nucleotides are TGTGCCAGTACCGATAGCGGGGGGCGGGGAACGAACACTGAAGCTTTCTTT. It yields the protein CASTDSGGRGTNTEAFF.

This clone was counted once. The CDR3, as DNA: TGTGCCAGCAGCTTAGTCAGGGACAGGGGTTACGGCTACACCTTC. Protein product: CASSLVRDRGYGYTF. This chain joins TRBV11-2 and TRBJ1-2; 10 nucleotides align to TRBD1. CDR1 and CDR2 (germline): SGHAT, FQNNGV. Trimming at V came to 1 base and at J to 8 bases, leaving 7 bases not matched to a gene. This CDR3 has 15 amino acids.

This clone occurred a few times. The genes are TRBV19 and TRBJ1-1, with 11 bases matching TRBD1. The CDR3 spans 13 residues. V dropped 8 bases and J dropped 5; count of bases not matched to a gene: 4. Germline V gene data show CDR1 as LNHDA and CDR2 as SQIVND (reference sequence). The CDR3 nucleotides read TGTGCCAGTCGCGGACAGGGGGCGACTGAAGCTTTCTTT. It encodes CASRGQGATEAFF. The whole variable domain, remainder taken from reference TRBV19 and TRBJ1-1, is DGGITQSPKYLFRKEGQNVTLSCEQNLNHDAMYWYRQDPGQGLRLIYYSQIVNDFQKGDIAEGYSVSREKKESFPLTVTSAQKNPTAFYLCASRGQGATEAFFGQGTRLTVV.

This clone occurred a few times. This sequence joins TRBV6-5 and TRBJ1-1; D may be TRBD1 (5 bases). V shed 4 bases and J shed 0 bases, with 12 bases lying between them. The CDR3 covers 15 residues. Germline V gives CDR1 MNHEY, CDR2 SVGAGI. The CDR3 spells CASSFTGLVNTEAFF. CDR3 DNA: TGTGCCAGCAGTTTCACGGGACTGGTGAACACTGAAGCTTTCTTT.

This clone was observed once. The J gene is TRBJ2-2, the V gene TRBV5-1, with D unresolved. V dropped 0 bases and J dropped 3 bases, with 15 bases sitting between them. Per the germline V gene, CDR1 is SGHRS and CDR2 is YFSETQ. This CDR3 spans 17 amino acids. The CDR3 loop reads CASSLVAITWDTGELFF. The CDR3 DNA sequence: TGCGCCAGCAGCTTGGTAGCCATTACGTGGGACACCGGGGAGCTGTTTTTT.

V is TRBV11-2 and J is TRBJ2-5; 10 bases are a match to TRBD2. CDR1 and CDR2 (germline): SGHAT, FQNNGV. CDR3 length: 15 residues. The J segment lost 4 bases and the V segment lost 2 bases, leaving 4 bases of the junction unmatched. The CDR3: CASSLSGRAGETQYF. CDR3 sequence (DNA): TGTGCCAGCAGCTTAAGCGGGAGGGCGGGAGAGACCCAGTACTTC.

The V gene is TRBV5-4, the J gene TRBJ2-7; no clear D. Germline V CDR1 and CDR2: SGHNT, YYREEE (reference sequence). This CDR3 is 14 amino acids long. The V and J ends lost 2 bases and 0 bases respectively, with 9 bases between them. The CDR3 nucleotides read TGTGCCAGCAGCTTCCAACTCTTCTCCTACGAGCAGTACTTC. The encoded protein is CASSFQLFSYEQYF.

The gene calls are TRBV27 and TRBJ2-2, with 8 positions matching TRBD1. With 6 bases clipped from V and 4 bases from J, the junction kept 10 bases outside the gene matches. Germline V lookup: CDR1 MNHEY, CDR2 SMNVEV (reference sequence). The CDR3 has 16 amino acids. CDR3 DNA sequence: TGTGCCAGCAGCTCTACTCGGACAGGGTCCACCGGGGAGCTGTTTTTT. This encodes CASSSTRTGSTGELFF.

The rearrangement links TRBV5-6 to TRBJ2-7; 11 bases are shared with TRBD2. Looked up from germline, CDR1 is SGHDT and CDR2 is YYEEEE. With 5 bases clipped from V and 3 bases from J, the junction kept 4 bases outside the gene matches. CDR3 length equals 14 residues. CDR3 nucleotide sequence: TGTGCCAGCAGACCCGGGACTAGCGGCTACGAGCAGTACTTC. It is translated as CASRPGTSGYEQYF.

This chain links TRBV11-2 with TRBJ2-5; 8 bases are shared with TRBD2. Per the germline V gene, CDR1 is SGHAT and CDR2 is FQNNGV. The V and J ends lost 3 bases and 5 bases, in that order; junction bases with no gene match: 11. This CDR3 has 16 amino acids. CDR3: CASSFNSGAGEETQYF. CDR3 in DNA: TGTGCCAGCAGCTTTAATTCAGGAGCGGGAGAGGAGACCCAGTACTTC.

V is TRBV7-2 and J is TRBJ2-3; D is perhaps TRBD2 (7 bases). Germline values: CDR1 SGHTA, CDR2 FQGNSA. This CDR3 region has 16 residues. V was shortened by 5 bases and J by 5 bases, with 20 bases between the two germline ends. CDR3 DNA sequence: TGTGCCAGCAGCCTCGTGGCTATGCGGGGGCAAGATACGCAGTATTTT. Its translation is CASSLVAMRGQDTQYF.

J is TRBJ1-5 and V is TRBV19; D is possibly TRBD1 (6 bases). Per germline, CDR1 LNHDA and CDR2 SQIVND (reference sequence). V was shortened by 6 bases and J by 4 bases, with 10 bases between the two germline ends. The CDR3 has 13 residues. The CDR3 loop is CASRGQWNQPQHF. The CDR3 bases are TGTGCCAGTAGGGGACAATGGAATCAGCCCCAGCATTTT.